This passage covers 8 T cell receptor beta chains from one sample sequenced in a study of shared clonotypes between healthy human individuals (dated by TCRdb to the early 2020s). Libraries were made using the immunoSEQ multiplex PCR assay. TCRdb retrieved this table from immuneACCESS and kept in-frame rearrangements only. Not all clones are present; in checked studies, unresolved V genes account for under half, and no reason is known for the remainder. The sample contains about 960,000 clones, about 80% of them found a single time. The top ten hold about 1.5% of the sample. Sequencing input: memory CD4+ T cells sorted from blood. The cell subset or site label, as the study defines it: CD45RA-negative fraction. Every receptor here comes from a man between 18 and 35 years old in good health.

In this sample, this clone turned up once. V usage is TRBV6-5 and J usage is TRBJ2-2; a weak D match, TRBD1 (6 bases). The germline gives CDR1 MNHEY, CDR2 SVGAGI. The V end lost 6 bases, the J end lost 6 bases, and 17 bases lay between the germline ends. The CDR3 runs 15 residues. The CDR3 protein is CASRGAGALAGELFF. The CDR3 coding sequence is TGTGCCAGCAGGGGAGCAGGGGCACTGGCCGGGGAGCTGTTTTTT.

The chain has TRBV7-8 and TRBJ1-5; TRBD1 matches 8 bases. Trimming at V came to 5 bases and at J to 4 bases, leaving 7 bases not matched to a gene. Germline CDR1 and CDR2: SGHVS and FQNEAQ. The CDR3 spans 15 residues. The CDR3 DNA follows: TGTGCCAGCAGCCGCTCACAGGGGGTTAATCAGCCCCAGCATTTT. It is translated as CASSRSQGVNQPQHF. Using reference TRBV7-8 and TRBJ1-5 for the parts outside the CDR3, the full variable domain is GAGVSQSPRYKVAKRGQDVALRCDPISGHVSLFWYQQALGQGPEFLTYFQNEAQLDKSGLPSDRFFAERPEGSVSTLKIQRTQQEDSAVYLCASSRSQGVNQPQHFGDGTRLSIL.

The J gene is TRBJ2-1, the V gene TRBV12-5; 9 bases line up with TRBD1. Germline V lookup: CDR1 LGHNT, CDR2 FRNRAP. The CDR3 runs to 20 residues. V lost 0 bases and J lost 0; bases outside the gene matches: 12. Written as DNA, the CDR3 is TGTGCTAGTGGTTTGGTACCCTGGGACAGGGTGACGAGCTCCTACAATGAGCAGTTCTTC. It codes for CASGLVPWDRVTSSYNEQFF.

The CDR3 loop is CASSSRPRGVGNEQFF. The CDR3 DNA follows: TGTGCCAGCAGCTCTAGACCCCGGGGCGTAGGGAATGAGCAGTTCTTC. This chain uses TRBV9 with TRBJ2-1, with D perhaps being TRBD1 or TRBD2 (5 bases each). There are 16 residues in the CDR3. Germline V gives CDR1 SGDLS, CDR2 YYNGEE. Trimming took off 4 bases at V and 7 bases at J, with 21 bases between the two ends.

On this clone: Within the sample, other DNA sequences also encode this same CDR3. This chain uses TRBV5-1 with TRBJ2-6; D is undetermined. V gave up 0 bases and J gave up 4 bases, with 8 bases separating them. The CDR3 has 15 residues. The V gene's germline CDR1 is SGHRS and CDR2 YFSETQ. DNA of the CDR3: TGCGCCAGCAGCTTGGACGGTTCCGGGGCCAACGTCCTGACTTTC. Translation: CASSLDGSGANVLTF.

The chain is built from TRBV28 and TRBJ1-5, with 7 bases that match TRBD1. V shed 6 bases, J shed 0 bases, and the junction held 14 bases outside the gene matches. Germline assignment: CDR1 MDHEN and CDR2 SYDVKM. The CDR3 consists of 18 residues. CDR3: CASRTAPGTASSNQPQHF. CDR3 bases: TGTGCCAGCAGGACCGCCCCCGGGACAGCTTCTAGCAATCAGCCCCAGCATTTT. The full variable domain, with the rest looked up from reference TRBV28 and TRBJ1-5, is DVKVTQSSRYLVKRTGEKVFLECVQDMDHENMFWYRQDPGLGLRLIYFSYDVKMKEKGDIPEGYSVSREKKERFSLILESASTNQTSMYLCASRTAPGTASSNQPQHFGDGTRLSIL.

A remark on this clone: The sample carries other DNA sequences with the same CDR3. CDR3 DNA: TGTGCCAGCAGTGACAGGGAACGCACTGAAGCTTTCTTT. It codes for CASSDRERTEAFF. This chain links TRBV2 with TRBJ1-1; TRBD1 might be the D (5 bases). Trimming removed 3 bases at V and 4 bases at J, with 9 bases between. CDR3 size: 13 residues. Germline V gene data show CDR1 as SNHLY and CDR2 as FYNNEI.

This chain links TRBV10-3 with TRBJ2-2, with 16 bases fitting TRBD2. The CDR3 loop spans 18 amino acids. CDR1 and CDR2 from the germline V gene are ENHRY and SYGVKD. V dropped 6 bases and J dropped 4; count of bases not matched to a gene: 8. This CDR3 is CAIRSGTSGGVSTGELFF. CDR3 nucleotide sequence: TGTGCCATCAGATCCGGGACTAGCGGGGGGGTCAGCACCGGGGAGCTGTTTTTT.